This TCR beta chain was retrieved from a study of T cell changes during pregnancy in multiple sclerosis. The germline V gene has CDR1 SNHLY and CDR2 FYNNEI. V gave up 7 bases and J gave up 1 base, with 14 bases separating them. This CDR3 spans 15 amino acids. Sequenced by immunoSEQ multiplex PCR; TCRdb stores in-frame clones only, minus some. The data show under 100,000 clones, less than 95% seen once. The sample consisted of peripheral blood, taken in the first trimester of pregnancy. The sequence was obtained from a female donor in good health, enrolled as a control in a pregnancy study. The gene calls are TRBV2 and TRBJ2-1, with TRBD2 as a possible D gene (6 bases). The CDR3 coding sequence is TGTGCCAGCAAGTTGACTAGTTTTTCCTACAATGAGCAGTTCTTC. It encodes CASKLTSFSYNEQFF. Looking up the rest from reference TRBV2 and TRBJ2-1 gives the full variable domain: EPEVTQTPSHQVTQMGQEVILRCVPISNHLYFYWYRQILGQKVEFLVSFYNNEISEKSEIFDDQFSVERPDGSNFTLKIRSTKLEDSAMYFCASKLTSFSYNEQFFGPGTRLTVL.